This entry describes one TCR beta chain. This entry comes from a study of blood T cell repertoires in COVID-19. Across the whole study: From the United States, Italy and Spain came samples of acute and convalescent COVID-19. Sources were T cells, B-cell-depleted T cells, or PBMCs; the material itself was cDNA or gDNA.

Trimming shortened V by 4 bases and J by 1 base, and 11 bases separated the two germline ends. From germline, CDR1 is MNHEY and CDR2 SVGEGT. The CDR3 covers 15 residues. In the original processing: Estimation of nucleated cell counts was performed using reference gene primer amplification. This table comes from immunoSEQ multiplex PCR, and its TCRdb copy is limited to in-frame clones, with some not included. V and J calls and clone size follow that table, whereas D and trimming were derived from the DNA. The profile covers around 50,000 clones, with roughly 80% appearing a single time and approximately 5.3% taken by the ten largest.

Sample: peripheral blood. The J gene is TRBJ2-1, the V gene TRBV6-2 or TRBV6-3, with D maybe TRBD1 (7 bases). The clonotype was recovered from a human donor in a cohort sampled during active COVID-19. CDR3 protein: CASSSSGGSYNEQFF. CDR3 sequence (DNA): TGTGCCAGCAGTTCATCAGGGGGGTCCTACAATGAGCAGTTCTTC.